These 27 T cell receptor beta chains originate from one sample sequenced in a study of Tregs in tolerant kidney transplant recipients. Here immunoSEQ multiplex PCR was the method, and the copy in TCRdb shows in-frame clones only, minus some. Among about 240,000 clones listed, about four fifths were seen once. Sample: CD4+ T cells from blood. These receptors all stem from a human donor in good health.

The V and J genes are TRBV4-1 and TRBJ1-1; TRBD1 might be the D (6 bases). CDR1 and CDR2 (germline): MGHRA, YSYEKL. Trimming stripped 4 bases from V and 5 bases from J, with 14 bases between. The CDR3 is 14 amino acids. The CDR3 DNA sequence: TGCGCCAGCAGCCGGGCAACAGGGTCTACTGAAGCTTTCTTT. Encoded protein: CASSRATGSTEAFF.

This sequence joins TRBV5-1 and TRBJ1-2; 7 bases are a match to TRBD1. Germline V CDR1 and CDR2: SGHRS, YFSETQ. The V gene end was trimmed by 4 bases and the J gene end by 4 bases; junction bases not matched to a gene: 10. The CDR3 is 15 residues long. The CDR3: CASSVGQVGAYGYTF. The CDR3 DNA sequence: TGCGCCAGCAGCGTCGGACAGGTCGGAGCCTATGGCTACACCTTC.

The chain carries TRBV7-9 and TRBJ1-4; TRBD1 matches at 7 bases. The CDR3 is 15 amino acids. Trimming took 4 bases from V and 3 from J; bases not matched to a gene: 5. Germline loops: CDR1 SEHNR, CDR2 FQNEAQ (reference sequence). The CDR3 coding sequence is TGTGCCAGCAGCTCAACACAGGGGTCTAATGAAAAACTGTTTTTT. It codes for CASSSTQGSNEKLFF.

The J gene is TRBJ2-5, the V gene TRBV5-5, with 8 bases that match TRBD2. This CDR3 spans 15 amino acids. Germline V CDR1 and CDR2: SGHKS, YYEKEE (reference sequence). J was trimmed by 1 base and V by 4 bases; bases with no gene match: 6. The CDR3 DNA reads TGTGCCAGCAGCCAACCTGCGGGGGGCCAAGAGACCCAGTACTTC. Translated: CASSQPAGGQETQYF.

In this sample, this clone turned up once. This sequence joins TRBV7-8 and TRBJ2-3, with unresolved D. The CDR3 has 12 residues. V was pared by 8 bases and J by 7 bases, with 13 bases between. Germline CDR1 reads SGHVS; CDR2 reads FQNEAQ. The CDR3 protein is CASGPYTNTQYF. Written as DNA, the CDR3 is TGTGCCAGCGGTCCCTATACAAATACGCAGTATTTT.

The V call is TRBV7-9, the J call TRBJ2-7, with 7 nucleotides matching TRBD1. V gave up 5 bases and J gave up 6 bases; unmatched junction bases: 19. This CDR3 spans 17 amino acids. Per the germline V gene, CDR1 is SEHNR and CDR2 is FQNEAQ (reference sequence). The CDR3 here is CASSRFLNVQGTSEQYF. CDR3 nucleotides: TGTGCCAGCAGCCGATTCCTAAACGTACAGGGGACCAGCGAGCAGTACTTC.

This chain links TRBV30 with TRBJ2-7, with D tentatively TRBD2 (5 bases). V was pared by 1 base and J by 4 bases, with 20 bases between. Per the germline V gene, CDR1 is GTSNPN and CDR2 is SVGIG (reference sequence). The CDR3 consists of 16 residues. The CDR3 DNA is TGTGCCTGGAGTGGAGGCTTATTAGGACTTGCATACGAGCAGTACTTC. It codes for CAWSGGLLGLAYEQYF. The entire variable domain, with the rest obtained from reference TRBV30 and TRBJ2-7, is as follows: SQTIHQWPATLVQPVGSPLSLECTVEGTSNPNLYWYRQAAGRGLQLLFYSVGIGQISSEVPQNLSASRPQDRQFILSSKKLLLSDSGFYLCAWSGGLLGLAYEQYFGPGTRLTVT.

DNA for the CDR3: TGCGCCAGCAGCTGGACAGGGGGCGGGACAGATACGCAGTATTTT. Translated: CASSWTGGGTDTQYF. The V and J genes are TRBV5-1 and TRBJ2-3; 11 bases are a match to TRBD1. Trimming cost V 3 bases and J 3 bases; bases outside gene matches: 3. Germline V lookup: CDR1 SGHRS, CDR2 YFSETQ. CDR3 length: 15 amino acids.

This clone was picked up a small number of times. This chain joins TRBV6-1 and TRBJ2-2; maybe TRBD1 (5 bases). CDR3 length: 13 amino acids. Between the trimmed V and J ends, which lost 6 bases and 7 bases, there was a span of 12 bases. Germline V gene lookup returns CDR1 MNHNS and CDR2 SASEGT. The CDR3 protein is CASRLDNYGELFF. CDR3 nucleotides: TGTGCCAGCAGGCTGGACAATTACGGGGAGCTGTTTTTT.

CDR3 coding DNA: TGTGCCAGCAGCTTAGCAGGGCTCAATCAGCCCCAGCATTTT. It specifies CASSLAGLNQPQHF. The chain recombines TRBV11-2 with TRBJ1-5; possibly TRBD1 for D (5 bases). CDR3 size: 14 residues. Germline V CDR1 and CDR2: SGHAT, FQNNGV. Trimming stripped 1 base from V and 3 bases from J, with 7 bases between.

This chain uses TRBV5-5 with TRBJ2-5; 7 nucleotides agree with TRBD1. Germline V gene lookup returns CDR1 SGHKS and CDR2 YYEKEE (reference sequence). The CDR3 sequence is 15 residues long. After removal of 4 bases from V and 0 bases from J, the junction contained 6 bases not matched to a gene. The CDR3 spells CASSVDRADQETQYF. The CDR3 DNA is TGTGCCAGCAGCGTTGACAGGGCAGACCAAGAGACCCAGTACTTC. Supplemented by reference TRBV5-5 and TRBJ2-5, the full variable domain reads DAGVTQSPTHLIKTRGQQVTLRCSPISGHKSVSWYQQVLGQGPQFIFQYYEKEERGRGNFPDRFSARQFPNYSSELNVNALLLGDSALYLCASSVDRADQETQYFGPGTRLLVL.

This chain joins TRBV27 and TRBJ1-5, with TRBD1 identical over 8 bases. CDR1 MNHEY and CDR2 SMNVEV come from the germline V gene (reference sequence). V shed 5 bases and J 4 bases; nucleotides not matched to a gene: 10. The CDR3 is 16 amino acids. CDR3 DNA: TGTGCCAGCAGTCGACTCGGGACAGGCCTAAATCAGCCCCAGCATTTT. Its protein is CASSRLGTGLNQPQHF.

The V and J genes are TRBV18 and TRBJ1-3, with D hard to call. Germline CDR1 is KGHSH and CDR2 is LQKENI. CDR3 length: 14 residues. Deletions cut 5 bases from V and 1 base from J, with 9 bases between. The CDR3 DNA reads as TGTGCCAGCTCATCCCGGGGTTCTGGAAACACCATATATTTT. This translates into CASSSRGSGNTIYF.

The chain has TRBV7-3 and TRBJ2-5; D is uncertain. Germline V lookup: CDR1 SGHTA, CDR2 FQGTGA. The V gene lost 1 base and the J gene lost 4 bases, with 7 bases spanning the gap. The CDR3 runs to 13 residues. The CDR3 nucleotides read TGTGCCAGCAGCTTAATGGGCGGAGAGACCCAGTACTTC. Its protein is CASSLMGGETQYF.

This clone has ten or more counts. The J gene is TRBJ1-1, the V gene TRBV5-6; D might be TRBD1 (6 bases). CDR1 SGHDT and CDR2 YYEEEE come from the germline V gene. The CDR3 extends over 14 amino acids. V was clipped by 4 bases and J by 1 base, with 11 bases between them. The CDR3 DNA is TGTGCCAGCAGCGCGCCCAGGGGGAACACTGAAGCTTTCTTT. Its translation is CASSAPRGNTEAFF. The full variable domain, rest sourced from reference TRBV5-6 and TRBJ1-1, is DAGVTQSPTHLIKTRGQQVTLRCSPKSGHDTVSWYQQALGQGPQFIFQYYEEEERQRGNFPDRFSGHQFPNYSSELNVNALLLGDSALYLCASSAPRGNTEAFFGQGTRLTVV.

V usage is TRBV7-2 and J usage is TRBJ2-7; D is unresolved. The V gene's germline CDR1 is SGHTA and CDR2 FQGNSA. This CDR3 contains 15 residues. The V end was cut by 4 bases, the J end by 5 bases, with 18 bases between. The CDR3 DNA is TGTGCCAGCAGCTCGCCCCGAGGACCTTCGAACGAGCAGTACTTC. It is translated as CASSSPRGPSNEQYF.

This chain uses TRBV7-3 with TRBJ1-1, with a possible D match to TRBD1 (6 bases). CDR3 length equals 15 residues. V lost 5 bases and J lost 4, with 17 bases in between. Germline lookup yields CDR1 SGHTA and CDR2 FQGTGA. CDR3 in amino acids: CASSPGRGGFTEAFF. CDR3 sequence (DNA): TGTGCCAGCAGCCCAGGGAGGGGGGGCTTCACTGAAGCTTTCTTT.

This clone was observed once. V is TRBV5-1 and J is TRBJ2-5, with no clear D. Trimming shortened V by 0 bases and J by 4 bases, and 4 bases separated the two germline ends. The CDR3 contains 12 residues. Germline V gene sequence: CDR1 SGHRS, CDR2 YFSETQ. CDR3 residues: CASSLARETQYF. The CDR3 region has the DNA TGCGCCAGCAGCTTGGCCAGAGAGACCCAGTACTTC.

The chain joins TRBV19 to TRBJ2-5; D assignment may be TRBD1 or TRBD2 (6 bases each). The germline CDR1 and CDR2 sequences are LNHDA and SQIVND (reference sequence). The CDR3 sequence is 12 residues long. The V gene lost 6 bases and the J gene lost 5 bases, with 10 bases spanning the gap. CDR3 bases: TGTGCCAGTAGAACAGGGAGGGAGACCCAGTACTTC. Translation gives CASRTGRETQYF.

The chain has TRBV23-1 and TRBJ2-7; a possible D gene is TRBD1 (6 bases). TRBV23-1 is annotated as an ORF whose role is uncertain. V shed 6 bases and J shed 3 bases, with 18 bases lying between them. The CDR3 sequence is 15 residues long. The CDR3 is CASSPGQRRNYEQYF. The DNA for the CDR3 is TGCGCCAGCAGCCCCGGACAGAGAAGAAACTACGAGCAGTACTTC.

V gene TRBV6-1 combines with J gene TRBJ1-1; tentatively, D is TRBD1 (5 bases). The germline V and J ends were trimmed by 6 bases and 0 bases, with 14 bases remaining between them. There are 15 residues in the CDR3. Germline loops: CDR1 MNHNS, CDR2 SASEGT. The CDR3 sequence: CASRQGAGMNTEAFF. Here the CDR3 DNA reads TGTGCCAGCAGGCAAGGGGCAGGGATGAACACTGAAGCTTTCTTT.

The genes are TRBV27 and TRBJ2-1; 12 nucleotides line up with TRBD2. Germline CDR1 and CDR2: MNHEY and SMNVEV (reference sequence). The CDR3 extends over 18 amino acids. Trimming at V came to 2 bases and at J to 0 bases, leaving 5 bases not matched to a gene. The CDR3: CASSLTSGRSSSYNEQFF. The CDR3 nucleotides read TGTGCCAGCAGTTTAACTAGCGGGAGGTCAAGCTCCTACAATGAGCAGTTCTTC.

The chain has TRBV7-2 and TRBJ2-2; no clear D gene. V was clipped by 7 bases and J by 2 bases, with 5 bases between them. In germline, CDR1 is SGHTA, CDR2 FQGNSA. CDR3 length: 12 amino acids. CDR3 protein: CASTVNTGELFF. CDR3 in DNA: TGTGCCAGCACTGTAAACACCGGGGAGCTGTTTTTT.

DNA of the CDR3: TGTGCCAGCAGCCGACAGCCTAGCACAGATACGCAGTATTTT. Its translation: CASSRQPSTDTQYF. V and J are TRBV2 and TRBJ2-3; D is possibly TRBD1 (5 bases). Germline CDR1 SNHLY, CDR2 FYNNEI. V lost 6 bases, J lost 0 bases, and 10 bases lay in between. The CDR3 runs 14 residues.

DNA for the CDR3: TGCGCCAGCAGTTCAATTCCGGGGGGCCAGTCCCACGAGCAGTACTTC. Protein product: CASSSIPGGQSHEQYF. The chain recombines TRBV5-1 with TRBJ2-7, with D possibly matching TRBD2 (7 bases). V was trimmed by 5 bases and J by 5 bases, leaving 23 bases between them. The CDR3 has 16 residues. Germline V CDR1 and CDR2: SGHRS, YFSETQ.

The gene calls are TRBV19 and TRBJ2-1; 7 bases match TRBD2. V lost 11 bases to trimming and J lost 0 bases; unmatched junction nucleotides: 7. CDR1 is LNHDA and CDR2 is SQIVND in the germline V gene (reference sequence). This CDR3 spans 14 amino acids. CDR3 DNA: TGTGCCGTCAAGCGGGGTGGCTCCTACAATGAGCAGTTCTTC. This translates into CAVKRGGSYNEQFF.

The chain joins TRBV6-5 to TRBJ2-7; D may be TRBD1 (6 bases). Germline values: CDR1 MNHEY, CDR2 SVGAGI. This CDR3 comprises 14 residues. Trimming cost V 9 bases and J 2 bases, with 17 bases left between them. CDR3 DNA sequence: TGTGCCAGGAGGGACACCACAGGAGCCTACGAGCAGTACTTC. Amino acids: CARRDTTGAYEQYF.